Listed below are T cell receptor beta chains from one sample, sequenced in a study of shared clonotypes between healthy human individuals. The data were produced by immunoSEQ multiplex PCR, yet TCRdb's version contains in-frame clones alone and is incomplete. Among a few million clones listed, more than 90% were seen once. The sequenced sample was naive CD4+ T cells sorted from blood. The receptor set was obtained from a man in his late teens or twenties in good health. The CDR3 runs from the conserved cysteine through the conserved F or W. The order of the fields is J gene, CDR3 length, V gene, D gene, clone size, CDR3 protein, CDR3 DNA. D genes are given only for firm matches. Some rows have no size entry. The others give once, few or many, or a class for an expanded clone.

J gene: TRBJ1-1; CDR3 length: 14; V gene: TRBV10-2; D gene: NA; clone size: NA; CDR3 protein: CASSGTRRNTEAFF; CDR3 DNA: TGCGCCAGCAGTGGGACACGCCGAAACACTGAAGCTTTCTTT
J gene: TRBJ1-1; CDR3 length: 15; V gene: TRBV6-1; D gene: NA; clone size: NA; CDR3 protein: CASSDGSVGRTEAFF; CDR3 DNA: TGTGCCAGCAGTGACGGGTCGGTGGGCCGGACTGAAGCTTTCTTT
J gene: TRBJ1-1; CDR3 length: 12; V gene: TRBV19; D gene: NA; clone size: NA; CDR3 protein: CASTYTNTEAFF; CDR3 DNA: TGTGCCAGTACCTACACCAACACTGAAGCTTTCTTT
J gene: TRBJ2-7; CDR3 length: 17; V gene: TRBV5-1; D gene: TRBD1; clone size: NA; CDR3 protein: CASSLVGLTGGGYEQYF; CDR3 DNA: TGCGCCAGCAGCTTGGTAGGTCTAACAGGGGGCGGCTACGAGCAGTACTTC
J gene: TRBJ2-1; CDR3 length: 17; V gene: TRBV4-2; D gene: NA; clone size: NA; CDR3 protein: CASSQGGGPSSYNEQFF; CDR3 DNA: TGTGCCAGCAGCCAAGGTGGGGGGCCGAGCTCCTACAATGAGCAGTTCTTC
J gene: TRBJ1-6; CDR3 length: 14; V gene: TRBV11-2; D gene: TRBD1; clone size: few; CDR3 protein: CASSSTGSSSPLHF; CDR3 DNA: TGTGCCAGCAGTTCGACAGGGAGCAGTTCACCCCTCCACTTT
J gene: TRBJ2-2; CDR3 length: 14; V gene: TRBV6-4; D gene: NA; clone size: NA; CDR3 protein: CASSDSGSSGELFF; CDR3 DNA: TGTGCCAGCAGTGACTCGGGGTCGTCGGGGGAGCTGTTTTTT
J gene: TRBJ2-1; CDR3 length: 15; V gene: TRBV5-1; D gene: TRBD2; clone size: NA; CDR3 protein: CASSEGTSIDNEQFF; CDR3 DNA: TGCGCCAGCAGCGAGGGGACTAGCATCGACAATGAGCAGTTCTTC
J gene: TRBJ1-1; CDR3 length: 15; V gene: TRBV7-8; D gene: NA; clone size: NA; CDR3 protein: CASSLGNRVLTEAFF; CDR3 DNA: TGTGCCAGCAGCTTAGGTAACAGGGTCTTAACTGAAGCTTTCTTT
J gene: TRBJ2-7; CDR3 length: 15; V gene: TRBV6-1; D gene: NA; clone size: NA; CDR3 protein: CASSENLDRSYEQYF; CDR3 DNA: TGTGCCAGCAGTGAGAATTTGGACCGCTCCTACGAGCAGTACTTC
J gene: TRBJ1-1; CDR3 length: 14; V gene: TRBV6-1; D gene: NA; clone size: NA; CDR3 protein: CASSARGRNTEAFF; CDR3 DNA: TGTGCCAGCAGTGCTAGAGGGAGGAACACTGAAGCTTTCTTT
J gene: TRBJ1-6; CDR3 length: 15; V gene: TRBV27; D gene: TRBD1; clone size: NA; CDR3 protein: CASSLGDRDYSPLHF; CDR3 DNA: TGTGCCAGCAGTTTGGGGGACAGGGATTATTCACCCCTCCACTTT
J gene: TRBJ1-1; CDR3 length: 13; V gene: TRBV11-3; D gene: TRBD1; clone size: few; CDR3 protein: CASSSGTGLVAFF; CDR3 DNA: TGTGCCAGCAGCTCCGGGACAGGGCTTGTCGCTTTCTTT
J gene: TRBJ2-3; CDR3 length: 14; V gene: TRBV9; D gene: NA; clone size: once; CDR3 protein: CASSRGENTDTQYF; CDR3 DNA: TGTGCCAGCAGCAGGGGGGAGAACACAGATACGCAGTATTTT
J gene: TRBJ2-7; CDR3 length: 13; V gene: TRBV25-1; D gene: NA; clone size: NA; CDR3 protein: CASSVTGTYEQYF; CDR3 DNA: TGTGCCAGCAGTGTCACAGGGACCTACGAGCAGTACTTC
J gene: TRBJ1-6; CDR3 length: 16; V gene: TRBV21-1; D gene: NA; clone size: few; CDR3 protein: CASSTPLDRGNSPLHF; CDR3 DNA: TGTGCCAGCAGCACCCCGTTGGACAGGGGCAATTCACCCCTCCACTTT
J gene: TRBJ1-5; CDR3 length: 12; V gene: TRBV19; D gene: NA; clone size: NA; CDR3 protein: CASQQGNQPQHF; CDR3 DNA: TGTGCCAGTCAGCAGGGCAATCAGCCCCAGCATTTT
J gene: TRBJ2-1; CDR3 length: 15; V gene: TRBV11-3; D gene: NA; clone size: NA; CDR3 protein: CASSHPRGAVIEQFF; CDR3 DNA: TGTGCCAGCAGCCACCCCCGGGGCGCGGTAATTGAGCAGTTCTTC
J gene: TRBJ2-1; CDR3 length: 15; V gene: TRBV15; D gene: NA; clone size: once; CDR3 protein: CATSRGRSSYNEQFF; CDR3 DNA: TGTGCCACCAGCAGAGGACGGAGCTCCTACAATGAGCAGTTCTTC
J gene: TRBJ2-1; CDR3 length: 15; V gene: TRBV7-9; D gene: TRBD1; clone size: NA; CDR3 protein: CASSLTGSAGKEQFF; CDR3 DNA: TGTGCCAGCAGCTTGACAGGGTCGGCAGGGAAAGAGCAGTTCTTC
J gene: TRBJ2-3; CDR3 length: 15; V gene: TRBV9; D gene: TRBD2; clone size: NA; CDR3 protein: CASSPGTTSTDTQYF; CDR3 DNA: TGTGCCAGCAGCCCTGGGACTACTAGCACAGATACGCAGTATTTT
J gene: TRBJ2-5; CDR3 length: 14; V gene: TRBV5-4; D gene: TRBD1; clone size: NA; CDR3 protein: CASSLAGQAETQYF; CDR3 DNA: TGTGCCAGCAGCTTGGCCGGACAGGCCGAGACCCAGTACTTC
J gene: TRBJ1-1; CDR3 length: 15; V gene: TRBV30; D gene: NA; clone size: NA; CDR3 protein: CAWGRQETPNTEAFF; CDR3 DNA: TGTGCCTGGGGAAGACAGGAAACACCGAACACTGAAGCTTTCTTT
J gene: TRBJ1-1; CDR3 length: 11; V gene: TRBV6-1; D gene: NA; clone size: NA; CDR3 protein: CASKGVSEAFF; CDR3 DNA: TGTGCCAGCAAAGGAGTTTCCGAAGCTTTCTTT
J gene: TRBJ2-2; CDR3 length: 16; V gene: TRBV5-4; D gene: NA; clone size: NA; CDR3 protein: CASSFAHSPNTGELFF; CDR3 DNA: TGTGCCAGCAGCTTCGCTCACTCACCGAACACCGGGGAGCTGTTTTTT
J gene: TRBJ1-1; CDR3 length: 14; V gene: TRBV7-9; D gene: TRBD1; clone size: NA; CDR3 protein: CASSLGTENTEAFF; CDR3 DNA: TGTGCCAGCAGCTTGGGGACAGAAAACACTGAAGCTTTCTTT
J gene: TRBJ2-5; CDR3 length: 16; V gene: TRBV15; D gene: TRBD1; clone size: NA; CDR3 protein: CATSRDGTGGTETQYF; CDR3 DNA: TGTGCCACCAGCAGAGATGGGACAGGGGGTACGGAGACCCAGTACTTC
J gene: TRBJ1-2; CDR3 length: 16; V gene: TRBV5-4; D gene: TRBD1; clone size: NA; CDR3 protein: CASSSPRDRGNYGYTF; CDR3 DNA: TGTGCCAGCAGCTCGCCACGCGACAGGGGGAATTATGGCTACACCTTC
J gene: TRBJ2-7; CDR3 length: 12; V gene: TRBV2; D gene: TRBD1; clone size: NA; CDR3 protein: CASRGTGPEQYF; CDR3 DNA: TGTGCCAGCAGGGGGACAGGGCCAGAGCAGTACTTC
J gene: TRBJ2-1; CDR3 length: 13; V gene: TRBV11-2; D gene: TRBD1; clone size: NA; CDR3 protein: CASSLRGPYEQFF; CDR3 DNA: TGTGCCAGCAGCTTAAGGGGGCCCTATGAGCAGTTCTTC
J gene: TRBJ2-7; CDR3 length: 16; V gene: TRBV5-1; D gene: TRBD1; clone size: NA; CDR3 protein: CASSLGGTGTSYEQYF; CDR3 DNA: TGCGCCAGCAGCTTGGGGGGGACAGGGACCTCCTACGAGCAGTACTTC
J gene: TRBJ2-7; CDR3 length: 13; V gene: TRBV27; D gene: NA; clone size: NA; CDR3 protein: CASSFQFSYEQYF; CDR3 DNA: TGTGCCAGCAGTTTTCAGTTCTCCTACGAGCAGTACTTC
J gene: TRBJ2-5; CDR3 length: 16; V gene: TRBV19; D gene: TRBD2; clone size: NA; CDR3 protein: CASSIGRSGRLETQYF; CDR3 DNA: TGTGCCAGTAGTATAGGTCGTAGCGGGAGGTTAGAGACCCAGTACTTC
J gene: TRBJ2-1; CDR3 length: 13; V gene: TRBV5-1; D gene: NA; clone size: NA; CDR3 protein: CASSLEPGARQFF; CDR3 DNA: TGCGCCAGCAGCTTGGAGCCAGGGGCCCGACAGTTCTTC
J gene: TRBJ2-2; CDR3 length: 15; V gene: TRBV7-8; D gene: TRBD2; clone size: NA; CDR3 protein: CASSFGGAVSGELFF; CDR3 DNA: TGTGCCAGCAGCTTCGGGGGGGCCGTTTCTGGGGAGCTGTTTTTT